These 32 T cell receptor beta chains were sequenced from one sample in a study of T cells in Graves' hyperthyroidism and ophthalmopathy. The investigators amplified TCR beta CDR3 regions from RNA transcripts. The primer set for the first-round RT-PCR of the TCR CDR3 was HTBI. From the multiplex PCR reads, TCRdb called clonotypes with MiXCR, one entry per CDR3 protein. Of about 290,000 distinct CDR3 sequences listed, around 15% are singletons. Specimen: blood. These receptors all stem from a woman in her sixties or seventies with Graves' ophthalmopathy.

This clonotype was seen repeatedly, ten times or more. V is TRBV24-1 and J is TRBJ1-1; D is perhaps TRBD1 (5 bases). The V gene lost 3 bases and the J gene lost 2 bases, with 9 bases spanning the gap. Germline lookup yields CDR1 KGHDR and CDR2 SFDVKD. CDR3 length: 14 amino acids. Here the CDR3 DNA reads TGTGCCACCAGTGATGGGGCCCCCAACACTGAAGCTTTCTTT. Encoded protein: CATSDGAPNTEAFF.

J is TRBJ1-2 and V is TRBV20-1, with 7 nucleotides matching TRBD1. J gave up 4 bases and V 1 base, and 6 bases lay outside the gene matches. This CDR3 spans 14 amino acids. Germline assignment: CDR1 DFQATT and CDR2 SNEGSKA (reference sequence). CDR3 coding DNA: TGCAGTGCTAGAGGCCCAGGGGGTGGCTATGGCTACACCTTC. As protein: CSARGPGGGYGYTF.

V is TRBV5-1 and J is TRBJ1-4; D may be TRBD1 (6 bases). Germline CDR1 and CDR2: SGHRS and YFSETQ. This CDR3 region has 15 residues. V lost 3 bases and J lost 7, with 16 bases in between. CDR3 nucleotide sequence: TGCGCCAGCAGCTCTAGGACAGAGGGAGGTGAAAAACTGTTTTTT. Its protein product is CASSSRTEGGEKLFF.

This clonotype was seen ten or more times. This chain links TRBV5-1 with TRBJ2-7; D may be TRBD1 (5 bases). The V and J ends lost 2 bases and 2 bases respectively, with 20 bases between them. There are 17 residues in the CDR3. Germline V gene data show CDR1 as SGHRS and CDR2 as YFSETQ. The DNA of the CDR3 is TGCGCCAGCAGCTTAGCTCAGGGCTCCTACCATCCCTACGAGCAGTACTTC. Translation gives CASSLAQGSYHPYEQYF.

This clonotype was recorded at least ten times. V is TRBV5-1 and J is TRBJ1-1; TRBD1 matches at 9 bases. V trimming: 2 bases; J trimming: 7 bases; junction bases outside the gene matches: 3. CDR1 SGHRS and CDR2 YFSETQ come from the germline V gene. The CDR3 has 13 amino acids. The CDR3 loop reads CASSLQGAGEAFF. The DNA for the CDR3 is TGCGCCAGCAGCTTACAGGGGGCTGGTGAAGCTTTCTTT. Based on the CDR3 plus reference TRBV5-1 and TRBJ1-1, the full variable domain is KAGVTQTPRYLIKTRGQQVTLSCSPISGHRSVSWYQQTPGQGLQFLFEYFSETQRNKGNFPGRFSGRQFSNSRSEMNVSTLELGDSALYLCASSLQGAGEAFFGQGTRLTVV.

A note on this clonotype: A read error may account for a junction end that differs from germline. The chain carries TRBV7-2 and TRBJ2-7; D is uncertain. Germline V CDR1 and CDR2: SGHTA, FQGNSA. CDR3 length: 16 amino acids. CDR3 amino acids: CASSLGAGSLSYKQYF. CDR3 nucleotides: TGTGCCAGCAGCTTAGGAGCCGGGTCTCTCTCCTACAAGCAGTACTTC.

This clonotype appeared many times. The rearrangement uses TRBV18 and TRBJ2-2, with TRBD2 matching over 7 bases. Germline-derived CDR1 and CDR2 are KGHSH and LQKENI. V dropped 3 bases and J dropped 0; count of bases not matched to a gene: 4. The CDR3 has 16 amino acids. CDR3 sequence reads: CASSPGLAANTGELFF. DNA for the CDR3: TGTGCCAGCTCACCGGGGCTAGCGGCGAACACCGGGGAGCTGTTTTTT.

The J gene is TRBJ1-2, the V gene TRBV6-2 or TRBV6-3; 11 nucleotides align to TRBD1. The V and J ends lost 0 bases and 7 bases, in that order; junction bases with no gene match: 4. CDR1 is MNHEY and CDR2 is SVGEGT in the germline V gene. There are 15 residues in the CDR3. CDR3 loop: CASSYSDRGRVGYTF. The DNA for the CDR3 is TGTGCCAGCAGTTACTCGGACAGGGGGCGCGTTGGCTACACCTTC.

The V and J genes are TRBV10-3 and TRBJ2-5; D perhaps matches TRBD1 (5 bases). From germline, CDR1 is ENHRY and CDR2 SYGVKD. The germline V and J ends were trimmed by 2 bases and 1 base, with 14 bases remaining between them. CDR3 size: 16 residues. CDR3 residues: CAISEQGLGVQETQYF. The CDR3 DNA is TGTGCCATCAGTGAGCAAGGGCTAGGGGTCCAAGAGACCCAGTACTTC.

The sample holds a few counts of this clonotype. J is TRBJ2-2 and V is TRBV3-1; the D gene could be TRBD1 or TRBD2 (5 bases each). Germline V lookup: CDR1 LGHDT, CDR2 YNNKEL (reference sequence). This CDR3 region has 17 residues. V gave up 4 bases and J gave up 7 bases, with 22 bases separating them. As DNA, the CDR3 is TGTGCCAGCAGCCTTCGGGACCCCCGAGTTCTGGGCGGGGAGCTGTTTTTT. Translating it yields CASSLRDPRVLGGELFF.

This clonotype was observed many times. The CDR3 reads CASSREGGDTQYF. For the CDR3, the DNA is TGTGCCAGCAGCCGAGAGGGGGGAGATACGCAGTATTTT. V is TRBV11-3 and J is TRBJ2-3, with D perhaps given as TRBD1 or TRBD2 (6 bases each). V gave up 5 bases and J gave up 5 bases, with 11 bases separating them. CDR1 is SGHNT, CDR2 YENEEA, per germline. There are 13 residues in the CDR3.

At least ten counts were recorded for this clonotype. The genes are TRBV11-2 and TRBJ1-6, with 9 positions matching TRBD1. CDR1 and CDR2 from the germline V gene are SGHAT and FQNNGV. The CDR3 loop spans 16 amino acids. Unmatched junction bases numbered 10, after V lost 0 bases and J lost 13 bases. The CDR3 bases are TGTGCCAGCAGCTTAGAGACAGGGGGAGCTAGGTCGCCCCTCCACTTT. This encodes CASSLETGGARSPLHF.

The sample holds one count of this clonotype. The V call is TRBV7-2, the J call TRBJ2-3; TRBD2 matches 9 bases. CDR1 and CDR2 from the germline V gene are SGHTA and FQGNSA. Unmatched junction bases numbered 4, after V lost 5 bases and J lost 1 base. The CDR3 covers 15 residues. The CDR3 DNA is TGTGCCAGCAGCATCAGACTAGCGGGCACAGATACGCAGTATTTT. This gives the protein CASSIRLAGTDTQYF.

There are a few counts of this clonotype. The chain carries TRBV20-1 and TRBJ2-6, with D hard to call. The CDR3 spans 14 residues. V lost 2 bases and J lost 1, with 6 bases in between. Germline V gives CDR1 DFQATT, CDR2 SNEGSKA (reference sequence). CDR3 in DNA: TGCAGTGCTAGACCTAGTTCTGGGGCCAACGTCCTGACTTTC. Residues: CSARPSSGANVLTF.

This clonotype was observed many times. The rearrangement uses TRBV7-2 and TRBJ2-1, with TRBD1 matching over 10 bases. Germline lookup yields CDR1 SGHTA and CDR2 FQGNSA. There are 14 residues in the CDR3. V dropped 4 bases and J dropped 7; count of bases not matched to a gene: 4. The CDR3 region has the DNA TGTGCCAGCAGCTCGGGACAGGGGAAGAATGAGCAGTTCTTC. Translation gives CASSSGQGKNEQFF.

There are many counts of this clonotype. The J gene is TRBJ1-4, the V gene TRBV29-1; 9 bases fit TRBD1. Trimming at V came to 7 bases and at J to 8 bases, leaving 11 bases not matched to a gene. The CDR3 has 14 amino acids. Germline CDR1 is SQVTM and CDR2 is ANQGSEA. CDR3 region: CSAGNRGLNEKLFF. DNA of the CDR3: TGCAGCGCCGGAAACAGGGGGCTTAACGAAAAACTGTTTTTT.

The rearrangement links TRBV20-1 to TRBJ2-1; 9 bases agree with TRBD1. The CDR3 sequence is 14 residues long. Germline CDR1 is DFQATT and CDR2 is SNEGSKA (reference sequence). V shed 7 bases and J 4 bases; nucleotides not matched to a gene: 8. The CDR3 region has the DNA TGCAGTGTATTAGGAGGACAGGGGTACAATGAGCAGTTCTTC. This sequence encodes CSVLGGQGYNEQFF.

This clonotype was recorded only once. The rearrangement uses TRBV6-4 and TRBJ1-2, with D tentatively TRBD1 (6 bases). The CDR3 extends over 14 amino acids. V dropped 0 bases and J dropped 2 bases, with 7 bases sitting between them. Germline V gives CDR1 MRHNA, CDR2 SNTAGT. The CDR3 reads CASSDSDRNYGYTF. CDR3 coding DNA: TGTGCCAGCAGTGACTCTGACAGGAACTATGGCTACACCTTC.

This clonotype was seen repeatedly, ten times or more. Written as DNA, the CDR3 is TGTGCCAGCAGCCAGGGCGGCCTCACCGGGGAGCTGTTTTTT. Residues: CASSQGGLTGELFF. V usage is TRBV6-2 or TRBV6-3 and J usage is TRBJ2-2, with D perhaps matching TRBD1 (5 bases). Germline V gene sequence: CDR1 MNHEY, CDR2 SVGEGT. V lost 6 bases, J lost 4 bases, and 12 bases lay in between. This CDR3 is 14 amino acids long.

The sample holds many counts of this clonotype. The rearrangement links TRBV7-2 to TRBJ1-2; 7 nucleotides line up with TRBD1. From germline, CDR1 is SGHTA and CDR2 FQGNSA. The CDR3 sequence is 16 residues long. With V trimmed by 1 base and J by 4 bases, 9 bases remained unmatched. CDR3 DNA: TGTGCCAGCAGCTTAGGGGGAGGGGGCGTTAGCTATGGCTACACCTTC. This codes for CASSLGGGGVSYGYTF.

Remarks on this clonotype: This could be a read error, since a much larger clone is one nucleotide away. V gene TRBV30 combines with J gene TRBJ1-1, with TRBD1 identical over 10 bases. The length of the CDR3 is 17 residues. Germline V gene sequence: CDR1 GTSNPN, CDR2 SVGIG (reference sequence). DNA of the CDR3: TGTGCCCGGAGGGCGACAGGGGGCGATTCGTTTAGGACTGAAGCTTTCTTT. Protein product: CARRATGGDSFRTEAFF.

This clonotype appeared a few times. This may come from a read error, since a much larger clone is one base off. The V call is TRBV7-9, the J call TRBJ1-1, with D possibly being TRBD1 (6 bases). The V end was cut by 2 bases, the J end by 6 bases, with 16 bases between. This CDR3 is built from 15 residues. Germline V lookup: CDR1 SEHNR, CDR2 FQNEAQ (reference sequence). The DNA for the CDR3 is TGTGCCAGCAGCTTAACTGGCAGGGGATCCCCTGAAGCTTTCTTT. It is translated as CASSLTGRGSPEAFF.

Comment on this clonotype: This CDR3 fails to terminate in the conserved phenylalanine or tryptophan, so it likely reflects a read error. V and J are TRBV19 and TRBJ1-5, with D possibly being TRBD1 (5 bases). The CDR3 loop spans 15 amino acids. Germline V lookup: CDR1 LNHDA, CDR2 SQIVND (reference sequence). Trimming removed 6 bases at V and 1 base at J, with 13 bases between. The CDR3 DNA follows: TGTGCCAGTAGGGTGGAGGGGAGGAGCAATCAGCCCCAGCATCTT. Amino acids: CASRVEGRSNQPQHL.

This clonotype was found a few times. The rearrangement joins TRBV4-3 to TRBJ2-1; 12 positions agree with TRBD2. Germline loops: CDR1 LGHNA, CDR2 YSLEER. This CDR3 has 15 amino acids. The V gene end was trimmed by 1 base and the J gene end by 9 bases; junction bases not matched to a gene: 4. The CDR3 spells CASSQVLAGGGEQFF. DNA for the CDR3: TGCGCCAGCAGCCAAGTACTAGCGGGGGGAGGTGAGCAGTTCTTC.

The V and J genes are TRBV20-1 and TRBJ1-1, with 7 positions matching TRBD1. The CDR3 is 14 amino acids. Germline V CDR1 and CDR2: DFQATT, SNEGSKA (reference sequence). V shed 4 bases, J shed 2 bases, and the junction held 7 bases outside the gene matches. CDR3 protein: CSATGTAFNTEAFF. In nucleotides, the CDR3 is TGCAGTGCTACCGGGACAGCCTTCAACACTGAAGCTTTCTTT.

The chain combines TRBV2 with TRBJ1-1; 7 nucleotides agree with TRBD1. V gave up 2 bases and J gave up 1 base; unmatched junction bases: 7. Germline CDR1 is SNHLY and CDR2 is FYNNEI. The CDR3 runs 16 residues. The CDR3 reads CASSERDRVWNTEAFF. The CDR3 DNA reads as TGTGCCAGCAGTGAACGAGACAGGGTTTGGAACACTGAAGCTTTCTTT.

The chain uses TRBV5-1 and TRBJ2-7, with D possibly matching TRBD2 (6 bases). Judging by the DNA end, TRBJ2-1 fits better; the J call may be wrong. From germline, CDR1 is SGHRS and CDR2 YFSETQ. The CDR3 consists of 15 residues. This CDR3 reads CASSLGPEGSYEQFF. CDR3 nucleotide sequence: TGCGCCAGCAGCTTGGGGCCGGAGGGTTCTTACGAGCAGTTCTTC.

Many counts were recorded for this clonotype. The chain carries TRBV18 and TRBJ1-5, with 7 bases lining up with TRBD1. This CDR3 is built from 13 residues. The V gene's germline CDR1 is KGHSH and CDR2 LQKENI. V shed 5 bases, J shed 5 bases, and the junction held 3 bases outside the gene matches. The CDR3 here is CASSVDRDQPQHF. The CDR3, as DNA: TGTGCCAGCTCAGTCGACAGGGATCAGCCCCAGCATTTT.

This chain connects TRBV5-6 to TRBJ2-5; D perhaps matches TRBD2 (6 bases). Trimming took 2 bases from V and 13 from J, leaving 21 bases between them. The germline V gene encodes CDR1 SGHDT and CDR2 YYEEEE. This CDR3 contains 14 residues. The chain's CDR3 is CASSLGNGSPPTYF. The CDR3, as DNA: TGTGCCAGCAGCTTAGGTAACGGGAGCCCTCCCACGTACTTC.

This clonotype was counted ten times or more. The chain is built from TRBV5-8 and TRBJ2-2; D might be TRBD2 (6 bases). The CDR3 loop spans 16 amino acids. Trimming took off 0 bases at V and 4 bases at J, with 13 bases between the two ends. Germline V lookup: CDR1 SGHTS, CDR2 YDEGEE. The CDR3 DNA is TGTGCCAGCAGCTTGGACGCGGGGCGAGGCACCGGGGAGCTGTTTTTT. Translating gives CASSLDAGRGTGELFF.

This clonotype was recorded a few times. The CDR3 loop reads CASSLNMDRSSGNTIYF. The CDR3 nucleotides read TGCGCCAGCAGCTTGAATATGGACAGAAGCTCTGGAAACACCATATATTTT. This chain uses TRBV5-1 with TRBJ1-3; tentatively, D is TRBD1 (6 bases). Trimming cost V 1 base and J 0 bases, with 14 bases left between them. There are 17 residues in the CDR3. From germline, CDR1 is SGHRS and CDR2 YFSETQ.

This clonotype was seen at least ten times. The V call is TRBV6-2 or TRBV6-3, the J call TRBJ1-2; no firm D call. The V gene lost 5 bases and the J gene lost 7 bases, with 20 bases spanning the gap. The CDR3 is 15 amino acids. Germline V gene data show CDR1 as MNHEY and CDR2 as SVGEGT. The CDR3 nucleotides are TGTGCCAGCAGTCGGAACGTCGGACCCGGAGCTGGCTACACCTTC. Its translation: CASSRNVGPGAGYTF.